This TCR beta chain was retrieved from a study of T cells after yellow fever vaccination. Study-level information: Some fractions had low cell numbers, and these were prepared with SMART-Seq v4 Ultra Low Input. Study results and limitations: The bulk population could contribute abundant contaminating clonotypes to FACS-sorted repertoires. The study re-detected most primary-vaccination clones after the booster (approximately 96% CD4, roughly 85% CD8).

This CDR3 contains 16 residues. The V end lost 0 bases, the J end lost 1 base, and 12 bases lay between the germline ends. CDR1 is MGHRA and CDR2 is YSYEKL in the germline V gene. A 5'RACE template-switching step, the method used to make TCR cDNA, added a universal primer site and UMIs. One entry per CDR3 protein, called by TCRdb with MiXCR from the 5' RACE reads. The data show under 95,000 distinct CDR3 sequences, more than 5.5% seen once. This clonotype has at least ten counts. What it binds is not known. The rearrangement uses TRBV4-1 and TRBJ1-1, with D uncertain. This clonotype was obtained from a man aged 18 to 35 who received the YFV17D yellow fever vaccine. The sequences come from CD8+ T cells sorted from PBMCs, collected approximately 11 days after the first yellow fever vaccination. The CDR3 DNA follows: TGCGCCAGCAGCCAAGATCGTACCAGCCGGAACACTGAAGCTTTCTTT. Translation gives CASSQDRTSRNTEAFF.